These T cell receptor beta chains were read from a single sample in a study of CD8 T cells in ankylosing spondylitis. TCRdb independently ran MiXCR on the 5' RACE reads; one entry per CDR3 protein. The data contain about 33,000 distinct CDR3 sequences, approximately 14% of them seen just once; the ten biggest clones take up 30% to 40%. Sample: blood. The receptors were gathered from a male donor with ankylosing spondylitis or in good health (not recorded which). Each CDR3 is given with its conserved first and last residue. Fields, in order: CDR3 DNA, CDR3 protein, CDR3 length, J gene, clone size, V gene, D gene. The D gene is left open where the match is weak. Expanded clones are given a class, and other clones once, few, many or no size at all.

TGCAGTGCTCCCCCAGAGGGGCTAGCGCGGACCCAAGAGACCCAGTACTTC CSAPPEGLARTQETQYF 17 TRBJ2-5 many TRBV20-1 NA
TGTGCCAGCAGCAACAAAGGTCCGGGACAGTTCCTCTACGAGCAGTACTTC CASSNKGPGQFLYEQYF 17 TRBJ2-7 few TRBV21-1 NA
TGTGCCAGCAGCGGACGAGGGGGCCAAGCTGAAGCTTTCTTT CASSGRGGQAEAFF 14 TRBJ1-1 NA TRBV5-4 TRBD1
TGCAGTGCTAGGGAACCCCGGGATCCTGCGGATACGCAGTATTTT CSAREPRDPADTQYF 15 TRBJ2-3 NA TRBV20-1 NA
TGTGCCAGCAGCCAAGAGTGGGCGTCGGGCTACACCTTC CASSQEWASGYTF 13 TRBJ1-2 NA TRBV3-1 NA
TGTGCCAGCAGTTCCGGACAGAACACCGGGGAGCTGTTTTTT CASSSGQNTGELFF 14 TRBJ2-2 NA TRBV12-3/TRBV12-4 NA
TGTGCCAGCAGGGAGAACAATGAGCAGTTCTTC CASRENNEQFF 11 TRBJ2-1 few TRBV6-1 NA
TGTGCCACCGGGCGGCTGAACACTGAAGCTTTCTTT CATGRLNTEAFF 12 TRBJ1-1 NA TRBV12-3/TRBV12-4 NA
TGCAGTGCCCAGTCTCCTGGGATGGAGACCCAGTACTTC CSAQSPGMETQYF 13 TRBJ2-5 NA TRBV20-1 NA
TGCAGTGCTAGAGATGGAGCGGGAGGGCAAAATACGCAGTATTTT CSARDGAGGQNTQYF 15 TRBJ2-3 few TRBV20-1 TRBD2
TGTGCCAGCAGCCCCGTTAACACCGGGGAGCTGTTTTTT CASSPVNTGELFF 13 TRBJ2-2 NA TRBV7-2 NA
TGTGCCAGCAGCTTGAGGGGTGGGCAAGAGACCCAGTACTTC CASSLRGGQETQYF 14 TRBJ2-5 few TRBV5-6 NA
TGTGCCAGCCGCATACGCCTGGGAAAATTTGGGTTATACAATGAGCAGTTCTTC CASRIRLGKFGLYNEQFF 18 TRBJ2-1 few TRBV12-3/TRBV12-4 NA
TGTGCCAGCAGCCAACAGGGGTTCAGGGAAAAACTGTTTTTT CASSQQGFREKLFF 14 TRBJ1-4 few TRBV12-3/TRBV12-4 TRBD1
TGTGCCAGCAGTCAAACCAACACCGGGGAGCTGTTTTTT CASSQTNTGELFF 13 TRBJ2-2 NA TRBV6-2/TRBV6-3 NA
TGCAGCGGGTCCTTCGACAGGCGCACTGAAGCTTTCTTT CSGSFDRRTEAFF 13 TRBJ1-1 few TRBV29-1 NA
TGTGCCAGCAGCATCGGACTAGCGGCCAAGTTCTTC CASSIGLAAKFF 12 TRBJ2-1 NA TRBV6-2/TRBV6-3 TRBD2
TGCGCCAGCAGGGGAGGGCCCGATCAGCCCCAGCATTTT CASRGGPDQPQHF 13 TRBJ1-5 NA TRBV5-1 NA
TGCGCCAGCAGCCAAGATTGGGGACAGAGGGGGGAGACCCAGTACTTC CASSQDWGQRGETQYF 16 TRBJ2-5 few TRBV4-3 TRBD1
TGCAGTGCTTGGACTACTGTTACTACGAACAATGAGCAGTTCTTC CSAWTTVTTNNEQFF 15 TRBJ2-1 NA TRBV20-1 NA
TGTGCCATCACAACGGGGACAGCGAACACCGGGGAGCTGTTTTTT CAITTGTANTGELFF 15 TRBJ2-2 NA TRBV10-3 TRBD1
TGCAGCGTCGGGGGGCCCCCAATTAGCACAGATACGCAGTATTTT CSVGGPPISTDTQYF 15 TRBJ2-3 NA TRBV29-1 NA
TGCAGCGTTGGGGCAGATACGCAGTATTTT CSVGADTQYF 10 TRBJ2-3 NA TRBV29-1 NA
TGTGCCAGCAGCTTAGGAGATCGGAGACATCAGTACTTC CASSLGDRRHQYF 13 TRBJ2-5 NA TRBV7-6 NA